The 30 T cell receptor beta chains listed next were all sequenced from one sample in a study of blood T cell repertoires in COVID-19. Profiled with immunoSEQ multiplex PCR; TCRdb holds only in-frame clones, not every one. This sample has approximately 270,000 clones, with around 89% found just once. The source material was PBMCs or T cells enriched from blood (not recorded which). Receptor source: a young woman with acute COVID-19.

CDR3 sequence reads: CAITSTGTSTDTQYF. The DNA of the CDR3 is TGTGCCATCACCTCGACAGGGACTAGCACAGATACGCAGTATTTT. The J gene is TRBJ2-3, the V gene TRBV10-3; a weak D match, TRBD1 (7 bases). The CDR3 loop spans 15 amino acids. V lost 7 bases to trimming and J lost 0 bases, with 14 bases between them. Germline lookup yields CDR1 ENHRY and CDR2 SYGVKD.

This chain joins TRBV5-1 and TRBJ2-2; 12 positions agree with TRBD2. Trimming cost V 0 bases and J 4 bases; bases outside gene matches: 4. The germline CDR1 and CDR2 sequences are SGHRS and YFSETQ. CDR3 length: 17 amino acids. CDR3 amino acids: CASSLGLAGDGTGELFF. The CDR3 DNA reads as TGCGCCAGCAGCTTGGGACTAGCGGGAGACGGCACCGGGGAGCTGTTTTTT. Variable domain in full (rest from reference TRBV5-1 and TRBJ2-2): KAGVTQTPRYLIKTRGQQVTLSCSPISGHRSVSWYQQTPGQGLQFLFEYFSETQRNKGNFPGRFSGRQFSNSRSEMNVSTLELGDSALYLCASSLGLAGDGTGELFFGEGSRLTVL.

This rearrangement joins TRBV28 to TRBJ2-1; D might be TRBD2 (7 bases). Trimming removed 6 bases from V and 1 base from J, with 13 bases in between. CDR3 length: 15 residues. CDR1 is MDHEN and CDR2 is SYDVKM in the germline V gene. CDR3 amino acids: CASRGAGASYNEQFF. The CDR3 region has the DNA TGTGCCAGCAGAGGGGCGGGGGCTTCCTACAATGAGCAGTTCTTC.

The chain has TRBV25-1 and TRBJ2-7; TRBD2 aligns across 13 bases. V lost 5 bases to trimming and J lost 2 bases; unmatched junction nucleotides: 6. Per the germline V gene, CDR1 is MGHDK and CDR2 is SYGVNS. The CDR3 length is 16 residues. The CDR3 sequence: CASSHGTSGNTYEQYF. For the CDR3, the DNA is TGTGCCAGCAGTCACGGGACTAGCGGGAATACCTACGAGCAGTACTTC.

The rearrangement links TRBV6-6 to TRBJ1-1; no clear D gene. Germline lookup yields CDR1 MNHNY and CDR2 SVGAGI (reference sequence). Trimming removed 6 bases at V and 3 bases at J, with 14 bases between. The CDR3 totals 14 residues. The CDR3 nucleotides read TGTGCCAGCAGCCCCGGAGGGTTTGACACTGAAGCTTTCTTT. This codes for CASSPGGFDTEAFF.

The CDR3 DNA follows: TGTGCCAGCAGTCGCCGGGACGAGCAGTACTTC. Amino acid sequence: CASSRRDEQYF. The chain employs TRBV25-1 and TRBJ2-7; D call uncertain. The CDR3 loop spans 11 amino acids. The V gene's germline CDR1 is MGHDK and CDR2 SYGVNS. V gave up 5 bases and J gave up 5 bases, with 7 bases separating them.

The V gene is TRBV7-2, the J gene TRBJ2-5; 7 nucleotides align to TRBD2. With 6 bases clipped from V and 4 bases from J, the junction kept 8 bases outside the gene matches. The length of the CDR3 is 14 residues. Looked up from germline, CDR1 is SGHTA and CDR2 is FQGNSA. The CDR3 here is CASRTSSGTETQYF. The CDR3 DNA is TGTGCCAGCAGGACATCTAGCGGAACAGAGACCCAGTACTTC.

This chain joins TRBV7-2 and TRBJ2-7, with 8 bases lining up with TRBD2. Germline assignment: CDR1 SGHTA and CDR2 FQGNSA. There are 15 residues in the CDR3. Germline trimming cut 4 bases from V and 2 bases from J; bases unmatched to any gene: 7. DNA for the CDR3: TGTGCCAGCAGCTCACTAGCGGTTCCCCCCTACGAGCAGTACTTC. It codes for CASSSLAVPPYEQYF. The full variable domain, completed using reference TRBV7-2 and TRBJ2-7, is GAGVSQSPSNKVTEKGKDVELRCDPISGHTALYWYRQSLGQGLEFLIYFQGNSAPDKSGLPSDRFSAERTGGSVSTLTIQRTQQEDSAVYLCASSSLAVPPYEQYFGPGTRLTVT.

The chain employs TRBV29-1 and TRBJ1-1; no definite D call. Trimming removed 0 bases at V and 6 bases at J, with 17 bases between. This CDR3 is built from 15 residues. Germline loops: CDR1 SQVTM, CDR2 ANQGSEA. The CDR3 coding sequence is TGCAGCGTTGAAGAAGAGGAGGTGGGCCTGCCTGAAGCTTTCTTT. Translating gives CSVEEEEVGLPEAFF.

The chain has TRBV29-1 and TRBJ2-1, with a possible D match to TRBD2 (5 bases). Germline V gene data show CDR1 as SQVTM and CDR2 as ANQGSEA. Trimming removed 4 bases from V and 3 bases from J, with 13 bases in between. The CDR3 contains 14 residues. Written as DNA, the CDR3 is TGCAGCGTTGGGGAAGGGCGGGTCTACAATGAGCAGTTCTTC. Protein product: CSVGEGRVYNEQFF.

The chain couples TRBV4-1 to TRBJ2-1, with D unclear. V lost 0 bases to trimming and J lost 2 bases, with 8 bases between them. The CDR3 contains 15 residues. CDR1 is MGHRA, CDR2 YSYEKL, per germline. CDR3 nucleotide sequence: TGCGCCAGCAGCCAAGATCCAACAGCCTACAATGAGCAGTTCTTC. Protein sequence: CASSQDPTAYNEQFF.

The CDR3 DNA sequence: TGTGCCAGCAGTGCCAGGACTAGCAGCACAGATACGCAGTATTTT. Protein: CASSARTSSTDTQYF. The V call is TRBV6-2 or TRBV6-3, the J call TRBJ2-3; 8 bases line up with TRBD2. J gave up 0 bases and V 5 bases, and 4 bases lay outside the gene matches. CDR1 and CDR2 from the germline V gene are MNHEY and SVGEGT. The CDR3 runs to 15 residues.

This rearrangement joins TRBV29-1 to TRBJ2-5, with 7 nucleotides matching TRBD2. Trimming cost V 7 bases and J 5 bases; bases outside gene matches: 16. The CDR3 covers 15 residues. Per the germline V gene, CDR1 is SQVTM and CDR2 is ANQGSEA. Here the CDR3 DNA reads TGCAGCGGAGCTAGCGGAGCCTCTCTACGGGAGACCCAGTACTTC. It yields the protein CSGASGASLRETQYF.

A word on this clone: One end of the junction is discordant with germline, which a read error may explain. The chain couples TRBV20-1 to TRBJ2-7; TRBD1 agrees at 9 bases. The CDR3 sequence is 10 residues long. Germline CDR1 and CDR2: DFQATT and SNEGSKA (reference sequence). CDR3 DNA sequence: TGCAGTGCTAGCGGGGACAGGGTGCACTTC. Its translation: CSASGDRVHF.

This clone was seen once. This chain joins TRBV28 and TRBJ2-3; D is possibly TRBD2 (6 bases). Germline V gene sequence: CDR1 MDHEN, CDR2 SYDVKM. This CDR3 is 14 amino acids long. Deletions cut 8 bases from V and 2 bases from J, with 14 bases between. In nucleotides, the CDR3 is TGTGCCAGCTCCACGGGACTTTACACAGATACGCAGTATTTT. It codes for CASSTGLYTDTQYF.

The rearrangement joins TRBV28 to TRBJ1-6; 7 bases fit TRBD1. This CDR3 has 15 amino acids. J lost 5 bases, V lost 7 bases, and 8 bases had no gene match. The V gene's germline CDR1 is MDHEN and CDR2 SYDVKM. Here the CDR3 DNA reads TGTGCCAGCACCCAGGGGGTATGGGATAATTCACCCCTCCACTTT. Its protein product is CASTQGVWDNSPLHF.

The chain joins TRBV6-5 to TRBJ2-3, with no clear D. Germline V gene sequence: CDR1 MNHEY, CDR2 SVGAGI. The germline V and J ends were trimmed by 1 base and 9 bases, with 5 bases remaining between them. This CDR3 has 11 amino acids. The CDR3 DNA is TGTGCCAGCAGTTACTTGCAGACGCAGTATTTT. Translating it yields CASSYLQTQYF.

J is TRBJ2-3 and V is TRBV3-1 (or the pseudogene TRBV3-2), with 7 positions matching TRBD2. The CDR3 consists of 16 residues. V was pared by 0 bases and J by 2 bases, with 5 bases of the junction left unmatched. Germline values: CDR1 LGHDT, CDR2 YNNKEL (reference sequence). CDR3 nucleotide sequence: TGTGCCAGCAGCCAAGAGGGGGGAGGGATCACAGATACGCAGTATTTT. Residues: CASSQEGGGITDTQYF.

This clone was observed a single time. This chain uses TRBV15 with TRBJ2-5, with TRBD1 matching 9 bases. Per germline, CDR1 LNHNV and CDR2 YYDKDF (reference sequence). The trim removed 1 base at V and 4 bases at J, leaving 4 bases unmatched. The CDR3 extends over 15 amino acids. In nucleotides, the CDR3 is TGTGCCACCAGCAGAGGTGGACAGGGGACAGAGACCCAGTACTTC. This codes for CATSRGGQGTETQYF.

The CDR3: CASSISTGFNEQFF. The CDR3, as DNA: TGTGCCAGTAGTATATCCACAGGTTTCAATGAGCAGTTCTTC. The V gene is TRBV19, the J gene TRBJ2-1, with TRBD1 as a possible D gene (5 bases). Deletions cut 2 bases from V and 6 bases from J, with 11 bases between. This CDR3 region has 14 residues. Germline V gives CDR1 LNHDA, CDR2 SQIVND (reference sequence).

Here the CDR3 reads CASSPGLAANTGELFF. The CDR3 DNA sequence: TGTGCCAGCTCCCCGGGACTAGCGGCGAACACCGGGGAGCTGTTTTTT. V and J are TRBV18 and TRBJ2-2; 11 bases are a match to TRBD2. The CDR3 is 16 residues long. The V gene end was trimmed by 6 bases and the J gene end by 0 bases; junction bases not matched to a gene: 3. Looked up from germline, CDR1 is KGHSH and CDR2 is LQKENI.

The chain combines TRBV4-1 with TRBJ2-1; 8 bases align to TRBD2. The CDR3 totals 16 residues. Germline CDR1 and CDR2: MGHRA and YSYEKL. Trimming took 2 bases from V and 2 from J; bases not matched to a gene: 5. For the CDR3, the DNA is TGCGCCAGCAGCCAACCACTAGCGGACCCCTACAATGAGCAGTTCTTC. Residues: CASSQPLADPYNEQFF.

The J gene is TRBJ1-2, the V gene TRBV7-8; D might be TRBD1 (5 bases). The CDR3 loop spans 14 amino acids. The germline gives CDR1 SGHVS, CDR2 FQNEAQ. V was clipped by 4 bases and J by 3 bases, with 12 bases between them. CDR3 nucleotides: TGTGCCAGCAGCTCTCCCCGGGGGGACTATGGCTACACCTTC. It codes for CASSSPRGDYGYTF.

The rearrangement links TRBV27 to TRBJ2-1, with 7 positions matching TRBD2. The CDR3 extends over 16 amino acids. V dropped 1 base and J dropped 0; count of bases not matched to a gene: 3. CDR1 is MNHEY and CDR2 is SMNVEV in the germline V gene (reference sequence). As DNA, the CDR3 is TGTGCCAGCAGTTTATTCGGCGGGAGCTCCTACAATGAGCAGTTCTTC. Translation: CASSLFGGSSYNEQFF.

The J gene is TRBJ2-2, the V gene TRBV14; possibly TRBD2 for D (6 bases). The V gene lost 0 bases and the J gene lost 6 bases, with 11 bases spanning the gap. The CDR3 is made up of 15 amino acids. Per germline, CDR1 SGHDN and CDR2 FVKESK. Written as DNA, the CDR3 is TGTGCCAGCAGCCAAGATAAAACGGGAGCCGGGGAGCTGTTTTTT. Its protein product is CASSQDKTGAGELFF.

V and J are TRBV7-2 and TRBJ2-1; 7 nucleotides line up with TRBD2. The CDR3 is made up of 16 amino acids. With 6 bases clipped from V and 4 bases from J, the junction kept 12 bases outside the gene matches. The V gene's germline CDR1 is SGHTA and CDR2 FQGNSA. The CDR3 sequence is CASRGGEGLTYNEQFF. The CDR3 DNA sequence: TGTGCCAGCAGGGGTGGGGAGGGGCTAACTTACAATGAGCAGTTCTTC.

The chain joins TRBV24-1 to TRBJ2-3; D is ambiguous. This CDR3 is built from 13 residues. The V gene lost 6 bases and the J gene lost 2 bases, with 8 bases spanning the gap. Germline assignment: CDR1 KGHDR and CDR2 SFDVKD. The CDR3 protein is CATSHPDTDTQYF. The CDR3, as DNA: TGTGCCACCAGTCACCCAGACACAGATACGCAGTATTTT.

The V gene is TRBV28, the J gene TRBJ2-7; TRBD1 agrees at 8 bases. The CDR3 has 18 residues. Germline assignment: CDR1 MDHEN and CDR2 SYDVKM. Trimming removed 2 bases from V and 0 bases from J; junction bases left unmatched: 12. The CDR3 loop is CASSLPPLGTGNSYEQYF. The CDR3 coding sequence is TGTGCCAGCAGTTTACCCCCACTCGGGACAGGTAACTCCTACGAGCAGTACTTC.

The gene calls are TRBV27 and TRBJ2-7; 9 bases match TRBD1. The V and J ends lost 3 bases and 7 bases, in that order; junction bases with no gene match: 10. This CDR3 is 15 amino acids long. Germline values: CDR1 MNHEY, CDR2 SMNVEV (reference sequence). Here the CDR3 reads CASSFPGTGPLEQYF. CDR3 bases: TGTGCCAGCAGTTTCCCCGGGACAGGGCCTTTGGAGCAGTACTTC.

This clone has just a few counts. The chain links TRBV11-3 to TRBJ1-1; 10 positions match TRBD1. This CDR3 has 14 residues. After removal of 5 bases from V and 7 bases from J, the junction contained 7 bases not matched to a gene. The V gene's germline CDR1 is SGHNT and CDR2 YENEEA. The CDR3 nucleotides are TGTGCCAGCAGCCAGGGACAGGGGCTTGGTGAAGCTTTCTTT. The encoded protein is CASSQGQGLGEAFF. The entire variable domain, with the rest obtained from reference TRBV11-3 and TRBJ1-1, is as follows: EAGVVQSPRYKIIEKKQPVAFWCNPISGHNTLYWYLQNLGQGPELLIRYENEEAVDDSQLPKDRFSAERLKGVDSTLKIQPAELGDSAVYLCASSQGQGLGEAFFGQGTRLTVV.